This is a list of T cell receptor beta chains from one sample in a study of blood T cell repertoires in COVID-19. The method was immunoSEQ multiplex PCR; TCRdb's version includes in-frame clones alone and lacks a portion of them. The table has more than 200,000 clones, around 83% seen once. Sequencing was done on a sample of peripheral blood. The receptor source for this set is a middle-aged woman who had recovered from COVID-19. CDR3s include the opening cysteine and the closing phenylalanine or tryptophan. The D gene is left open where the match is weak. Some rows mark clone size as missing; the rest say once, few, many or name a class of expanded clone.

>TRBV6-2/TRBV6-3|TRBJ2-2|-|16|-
TGTGCCAGCAGTCAAATCGCCTCCCTTAGTAACGGGGAGCTGTTTTTT
CASSQIASLSNGELFF
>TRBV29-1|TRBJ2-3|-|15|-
TGCAGCGTTGTGGCGGGGTCGCCTAGCACAGATACGCAGTATTTT
CSVVAGSPSTDTQYF
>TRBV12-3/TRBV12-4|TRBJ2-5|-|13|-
TGTGCCAGCAGTTTAGTAGCGCAAGAGACCCAGTACTTC
CASSLVAQETQYF
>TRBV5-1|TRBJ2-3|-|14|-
TGCGCCAGCAGCTACGGGACAAACACAGATACGCAGTATTTT
CASSYGTNTDTQYF
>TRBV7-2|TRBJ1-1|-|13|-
TGTGCCAGCAGCGTACAGATGAACACTGAAGCTTTCTTT
CASSVQMNTEAFF
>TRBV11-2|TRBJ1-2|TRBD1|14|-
TGTGCCAGCAGCTTCGGCGGGACAGGGGGTGGCTACACCTTC
CASSFGGTGGGYTF
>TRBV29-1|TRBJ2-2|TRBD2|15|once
TGCAGCGTTGGCCAAGCGGGGTCGAACACCGGGGAGCTGTTTTTT
CSVGQAGSNTGELFF
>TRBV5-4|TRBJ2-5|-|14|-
TGTGCCACCCTAAACCGGGACATTAAAGAGGCCCAGTACTTC
CATLNRDIKEAQYF
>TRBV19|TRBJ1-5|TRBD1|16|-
TGTGCCAGTAGTATTTTTGAGACAGGGGTACCTCAGCCCCAGCATTTT
CASSIFETGVPQPQHF
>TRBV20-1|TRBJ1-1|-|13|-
TGCAGTGCTAGTGTGGGAGTGAACACTGAAGCTTTCTTT
CSASVGVNTEAFF
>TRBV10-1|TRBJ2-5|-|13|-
TGCGCCAGCAGTGAGTCAGGGGCAGAGACCCAGTACTTC
CASSESGAETQYF
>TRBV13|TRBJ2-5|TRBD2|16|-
TGTGCCAGCAGCGGAGACGGGACTAGCGGGCAAGAGACCCAGTACTTC
CASSGDGTSGQETQYF
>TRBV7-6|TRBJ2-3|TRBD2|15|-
TGTGCCAGCAGCCCAGCGGCTAGCGGGGGGAGAACGCAGTATTTT
CASSPAASGGRTQYF
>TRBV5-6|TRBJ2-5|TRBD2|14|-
TGTGCCAGCTTGCAGCGGGGGGGCGGAGAGACCCAGTACTTC
CASLQRGGGETQYF
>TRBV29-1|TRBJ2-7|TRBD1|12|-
TGCAGCGCCCGTGGGGACAGTTACGAGCAGTACTTC
CSARGDSYEQYF
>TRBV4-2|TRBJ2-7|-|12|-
TGTGCCAGCAGCCAATCGGGGTTCGAGCAGTACTTC
CASSQSGFEQYF
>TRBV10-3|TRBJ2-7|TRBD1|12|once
TGTGCCAGCAGGACAGGGGAAAAAGAGCAGTACTTC
CASRTGEKEQYF
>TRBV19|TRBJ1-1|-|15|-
TGTGCCAGTACCCCTATAGCAGGGGTGAACACTGAAGCTTTCTTT
CASTPIAGVNTEAFF
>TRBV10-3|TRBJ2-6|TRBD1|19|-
TGTGCCATCAGTGAGTCACCCGACAGGGGGCGGACTGGGGCCAACGTCCTGACTTTC
CAISESPDRGRTGANVLTF
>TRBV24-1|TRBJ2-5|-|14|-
TGTGCCACCAGTGACCCGACAGTCCAAGAGACCCAGTACTTC
CATSDPTVQETQYF
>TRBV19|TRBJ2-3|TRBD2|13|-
TGTGCCAGTAGGACTAGCGGGGGGCCCACGCAGTATTTT
CASRTSGGPTQYF
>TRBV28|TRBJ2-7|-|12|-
TGTGCCAGCCAAGGGACTGTCTACGAGCAGTACTTC
CASQGTVYEQYF
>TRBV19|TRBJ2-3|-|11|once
TGTGCCAGTAGTAATTACAATACGCAGTATTTT
CASSNYNTQYF
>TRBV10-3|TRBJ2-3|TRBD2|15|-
TGTGCCATCAGCAATAGCGGGGGGTACACAGATACGCAGTATTTT
CAISNSGGYTDTQYF
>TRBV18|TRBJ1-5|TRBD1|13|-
TGTGCCAGCTCGGGACAGGAGAAAGAGCCCCAGCATTTT
CASSGQEKEPQHF
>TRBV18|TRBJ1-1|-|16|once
TGTGCCAGCTCAACCCGGTCCGGGGGAATGAACACTGAAGCTTTCTTT
CASSTRSGGMNTEAFF
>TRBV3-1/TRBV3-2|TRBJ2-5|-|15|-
TGTGCCAGCAGCCGTCGGGGGTCGAGCCAAGAGACCCAGTACTTC
CASSRRGSSQETQYF
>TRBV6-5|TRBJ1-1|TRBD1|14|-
TGTGCCAGCAGTCGGACAGGGGGAAGAACTGAAGCTTTCTTT
CASSRTGGRTEAFF
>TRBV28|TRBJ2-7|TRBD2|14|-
TGTGCCAGCAGTTTAGGCGGGGGGGTCTACGAGCAGTACTTC
CASSLGGGVYEQYF
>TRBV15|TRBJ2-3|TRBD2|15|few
TGTGCCACCAGCAGGGCCGGACTAGCTGCAGATACGCAGTATTTT
CATSRAGLAADTQYF
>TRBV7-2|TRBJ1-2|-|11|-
TGTGCCAGCAGCTCCCATCAGAACTACACCTTC
CASSSHQNYTF
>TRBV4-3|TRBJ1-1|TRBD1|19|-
TGCGCCAGCAGCCAATCCCTTGCCGGGACAGGGGGCCGAAACACTGAAGCTTTCTTT
CASSQSLAGTGGRNTEAFF
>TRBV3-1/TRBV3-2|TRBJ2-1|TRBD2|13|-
TGTGCCAGCACCCTAGCGGGGGGAAATGAGCAGTTCTTC
CASTLAGGNEQFF
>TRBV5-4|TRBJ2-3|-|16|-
TGTGCCAGCAGCTCAAATGTGGGGCAACTCGGGGATACGCAGTATTTT
CASSSNVGQLGDTQYF
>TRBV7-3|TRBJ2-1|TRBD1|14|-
TGTGCCAGCAGCCCGGGACAGGGCGTTAATGAGCAGTTCTTC
CASSPGQGVNEQFF
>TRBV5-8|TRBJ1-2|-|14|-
TGTGCCAGCAGCCGTTCGGACAGTCCCTATGGCTACACCTTC
CASSRSDSPYGYTF
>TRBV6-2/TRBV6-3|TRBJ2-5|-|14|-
TGTGCCAGCAGTTACGGCCGATCCCAAGAGACCCAGTACTTC
CASSYGRSQETQYF
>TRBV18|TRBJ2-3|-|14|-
TGTGCCAGCTCACCATCGCGGGGCGCAGATACGCAGTATTTT
CASSPSRGADTQYF
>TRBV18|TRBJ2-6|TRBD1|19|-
TGTGCCAGCTCACCTACTCCGGGACAGAGGAGCTCTGGGGCCAACGTCCTGACTTTC
CASSPTPGQRSSGANVLTF
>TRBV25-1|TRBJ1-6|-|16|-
TGTGCCAGCAGTGAACTGGTCAGGGGCTATAATTCACCCCTCCACTTT
CASSELVRGYNSPLHF
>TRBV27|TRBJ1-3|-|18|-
TGTGCCAGCAGTCTAAAAAACCCGATGGGGGCGGCTGGAAACACCATATATTTT
CASSLKNPMGAAGNTIYF
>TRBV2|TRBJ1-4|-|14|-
TGTGCCAGCAGTGATGATAGGGAGACTGAAAAACTGTTTTTT
CASSDDRETEKLFF